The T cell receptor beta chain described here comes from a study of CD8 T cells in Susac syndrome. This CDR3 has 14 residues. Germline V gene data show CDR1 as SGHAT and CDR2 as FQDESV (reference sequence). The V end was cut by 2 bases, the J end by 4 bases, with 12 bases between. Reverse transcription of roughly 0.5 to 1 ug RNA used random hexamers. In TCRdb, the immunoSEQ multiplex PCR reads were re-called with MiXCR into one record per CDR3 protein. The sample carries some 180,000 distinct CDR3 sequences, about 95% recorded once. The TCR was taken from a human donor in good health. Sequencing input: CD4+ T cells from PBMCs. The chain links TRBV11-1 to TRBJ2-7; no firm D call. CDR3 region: CASSLSDGFYEQYF. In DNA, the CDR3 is TGTGCCAGCAGCTTAAGCGACGGATTTTACGAGCAGTACTTC. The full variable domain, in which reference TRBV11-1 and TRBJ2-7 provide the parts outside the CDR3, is EAEVAQSPRYKITEKSQAVAFWCDPISGHATLYWYRQILGQGPELLVQFQDESVVDDSQLPKDRFSAERLKGVDSTLKIQPAELGDSAMYLCASSLSDGFYEQYFGPGTRLTVT.